The rows below give T cell receptor beta chains drawn from one sample of a study of blood T cell repertoires in COVID-19. Profiling relied on immunoSEQ multiplex PCR, and the TCRdb table lists in-frame clones only, not all of them. The sample lists approximately 190,000 clones; 70% to 90% were seen once. Sequencing was performed on peripheral blood. The receptors here all came from a woman in her thirties or forties who had recovered from COVID-19. The CDR3 runs from the conserved cysteine through the conserved F or W. D genes are given only for firm matches.

D gene,V gene,J gene,CDR3 DNA,CDR3 protein
TRBD1,TRBV28,TRBJ2-2,TGTGCCAGCAGTTTAACCCGACAGGGGTTGTGGACCGGGGAGCTGTTTTTT,CASSLTRQGLWTGELFF
-,TRBV7-2,TRBJ1-1,TGTGCCAGCAGCTTAGACTTGGGAAGGGGGAACACTGAAGCTTTCTTT,CASSLDLGRGNTEAFF
TRBD1,TRBV5-8,TRBJ2-7,TGTGCCAGCAGCCGTGCCAGACAGGGGGCTACCTACGAGCAGTACTTC,CASSRARQGATYEQYF
-,TRBV5-6,TRBJ1-4,TGTGCCAGCAGCTGGACAGCGGATGAAAAACTGTTTTTT,CASSWTADEKLFF
-,TRBV2,TRBJ1-2,TGTGCCAGCGGAGATCGGCAGATTAACTATGGCTACACCTTC,CASGDRQINYGYTF
-,TRBV19,TRBJ1-2,TGTGCCAGTAGTATAGATTGGTCCGGGAACTATGGCTACACCTTC,CASSIDWSGNYGYTF
TRBD1,TRBV13,TRBJ1-2,TGTGCCAGCATCGAAAGGGGCCGGGACAGGGGGTATGGCTACACCTTC,CASIERGRDRGYGYTF
-,TRBV15,TRBJ1-5,TGTGCCACCAGCAGAGATTCGGGTCAGCCCCAGCATTTT,CATSRDSGQPQHF
TRBD1,TRBV5-1,TRBJ2-5,TGCGCCAGCAGCCCCCAGGACAGGCTCCAAGAGACCCAGTACTTC,CASSPQDRLQETQYF
-,TRBV12-3/TRBV12-4,TRBJ2-3,TGTGCCAGCACCCAAACGCGGAATACGCAGTATTTT,CASTQTRNTQYF
-,TRBV6-5,TRBJ2-1,TGTGCCAGCAGTTACCAGGCGGGTTACAATGAGCAGTTCTTC,CASSYQAGYNEQFF
-,TRBV27,TRBJ1-6,TGTGCCAGCAGGATTACAGGAGGGAATTCACCCCTCCACTTT,CASRITGGNSPLHF
TRBD1,TRBV30,TRBJ2-1,TGTGCCTGGAGGTTACAGGGGACCTACAATGAGCAGTTCTTC,CAWRLQGTYNEQFF
TRBD1,TRBV5-1,TRBJ1-1,TGCGCCAGCAGCCCCGGACAGGGAGAAACTGAAGCTTTCTTT,CASSPGQGETEAFF
-,TRBV19,TRBJ2-7,TGTGCCAGTAGTACTTGGGGGCAAGACGAGCAGTACTTC,CASSTWGQDEQYF
-,TRBV6-1,TRBJ1-1,TGTGCCAGCAGTGACAGAGGAAGGGGCCCGGACACTGAAGCTTTCTTT,CASSDRGRGPDTEAFF
-,TRBV15,TRBJ2-7,TGTGCCACCAGCAGAGGGGGACAAGTGGCGCAGTACTTC,CATSRGGQVAQYF